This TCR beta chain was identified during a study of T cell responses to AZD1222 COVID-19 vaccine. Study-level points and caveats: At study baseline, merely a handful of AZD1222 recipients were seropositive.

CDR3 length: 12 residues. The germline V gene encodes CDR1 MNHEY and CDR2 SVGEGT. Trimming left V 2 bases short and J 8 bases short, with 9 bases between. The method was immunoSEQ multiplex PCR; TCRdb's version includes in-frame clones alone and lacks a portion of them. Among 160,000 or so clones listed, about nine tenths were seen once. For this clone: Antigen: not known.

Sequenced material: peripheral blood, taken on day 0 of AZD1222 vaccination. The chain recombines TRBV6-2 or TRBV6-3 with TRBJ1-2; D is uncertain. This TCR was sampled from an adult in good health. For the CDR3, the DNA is TGTGCCAGCAGTTACGAACGGGTGGGCTACACCTTC. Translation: CASSYERVGYTF.